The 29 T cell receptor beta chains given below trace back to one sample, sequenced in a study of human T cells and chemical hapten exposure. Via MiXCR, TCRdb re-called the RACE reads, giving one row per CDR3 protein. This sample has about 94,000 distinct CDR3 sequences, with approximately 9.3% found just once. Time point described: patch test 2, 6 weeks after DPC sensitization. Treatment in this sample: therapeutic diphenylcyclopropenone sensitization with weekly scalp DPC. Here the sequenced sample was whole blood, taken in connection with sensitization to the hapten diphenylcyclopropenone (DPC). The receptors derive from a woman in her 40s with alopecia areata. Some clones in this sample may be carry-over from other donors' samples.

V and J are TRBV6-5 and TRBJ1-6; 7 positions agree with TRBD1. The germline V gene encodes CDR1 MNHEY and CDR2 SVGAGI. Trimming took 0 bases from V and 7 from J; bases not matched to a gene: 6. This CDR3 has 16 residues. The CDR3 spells CASSYSTTGWNSPLHF. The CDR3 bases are TGTGCCAGCAGTTACTCCACGACAGGGTGGAATTCACCCCTCCACTTT.

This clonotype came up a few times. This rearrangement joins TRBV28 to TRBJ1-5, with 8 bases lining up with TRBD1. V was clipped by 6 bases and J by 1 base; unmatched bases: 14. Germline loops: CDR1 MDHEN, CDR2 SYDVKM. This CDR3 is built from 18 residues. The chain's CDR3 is CASSPVKGQGLSNQPQHF. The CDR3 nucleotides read TGTGCCAGCAGCCCCGTTAAAGGACAGGGTTTAAGCAATCAGCCCCAGCATTTT.

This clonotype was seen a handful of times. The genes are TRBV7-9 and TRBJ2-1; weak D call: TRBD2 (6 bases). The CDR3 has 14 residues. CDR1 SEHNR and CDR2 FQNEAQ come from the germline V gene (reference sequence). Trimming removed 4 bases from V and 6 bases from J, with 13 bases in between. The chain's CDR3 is CASSSLTSLNEQFF. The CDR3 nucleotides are TGTGCCAGCAGCTCCCTTACTAGCCTCAATGAGCAGTTCTTC.

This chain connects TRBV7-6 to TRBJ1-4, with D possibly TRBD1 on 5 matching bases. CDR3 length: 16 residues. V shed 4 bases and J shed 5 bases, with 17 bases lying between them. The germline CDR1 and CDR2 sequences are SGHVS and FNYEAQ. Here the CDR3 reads CASSSRRGGLNEKLFF. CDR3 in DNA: TGTGCCAGCAGCTCCAGACGCGGGGGACTCAATGAAAAACTGTTTTTT.

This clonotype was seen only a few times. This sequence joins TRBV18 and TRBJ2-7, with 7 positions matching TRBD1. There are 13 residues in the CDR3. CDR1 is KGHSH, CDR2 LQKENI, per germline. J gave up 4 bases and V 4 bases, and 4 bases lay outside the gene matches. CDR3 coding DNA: TGTGCCAGCTCACTATTCAGGGGGTACGAGCAGTACTTC. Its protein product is CASSLFRGYEQYF. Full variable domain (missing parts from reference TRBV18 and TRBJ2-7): NAGVMQNPRHLVRRRGQEARLRCSPMKGHSHVYWYRQLPEEGLKFMVYLQKENIIDESGMPKERFSAEFPKEGPSILRIQQVVRGDSAAYFCASSLFRGYEQYFGPGTRLTVT.

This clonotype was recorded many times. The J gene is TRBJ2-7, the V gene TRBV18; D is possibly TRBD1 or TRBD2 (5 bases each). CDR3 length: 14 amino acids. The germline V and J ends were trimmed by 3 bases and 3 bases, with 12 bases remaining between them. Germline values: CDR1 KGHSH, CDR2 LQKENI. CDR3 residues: CASSPGRGSYEQYF. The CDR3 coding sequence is TGTGCCAGCTCACCGGGACGGGGCAGCTACGAGCAGTACTTC.

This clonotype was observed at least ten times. The CDR3 region has the DNA TGTGCCAGCAGTTCTTATGATACGCAGTATTTT. Its translation: CASSSYDTQYF. The chain carries TRBV12-3 or TRBV12-4 and TRBJ2-3; D call uncertain. This CDR3 spans 11 amino acids. V gave up 4 bases and J gave up 6 bases, with 5 bases separating them.

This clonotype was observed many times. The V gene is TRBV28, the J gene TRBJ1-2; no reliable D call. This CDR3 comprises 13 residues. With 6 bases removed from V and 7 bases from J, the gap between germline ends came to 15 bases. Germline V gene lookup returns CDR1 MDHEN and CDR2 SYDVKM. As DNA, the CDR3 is TGTGCCAGCAGCCCCGGACGAGCGGGTGGCTACACCTTC. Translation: CASSPGRAGGYTF.

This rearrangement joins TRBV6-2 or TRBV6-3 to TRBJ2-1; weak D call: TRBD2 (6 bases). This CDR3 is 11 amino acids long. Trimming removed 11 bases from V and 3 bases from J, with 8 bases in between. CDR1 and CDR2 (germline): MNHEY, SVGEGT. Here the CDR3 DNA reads TGTGCCGGAGGGTACTACAATGAGCAGTTCTTC. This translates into CAGGYYNEQFF.

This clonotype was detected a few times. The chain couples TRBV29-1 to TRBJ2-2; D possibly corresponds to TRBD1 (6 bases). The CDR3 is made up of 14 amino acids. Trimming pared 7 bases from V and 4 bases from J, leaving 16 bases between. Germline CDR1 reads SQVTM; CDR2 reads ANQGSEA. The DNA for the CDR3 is TGCAGCGCTCGGCCCGGGACACCCACCGGGGAGCTGTTTTTT. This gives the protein CSARPGTPTGELFF.

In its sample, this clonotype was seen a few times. In DNA form, the CDR3 reads TGCAGCGGAGCTGGACAAACAAACGGGGATACGCAGTATTTT. Its translation: CSGAGQTNGDTQYF. The genes are TRBV29-1 and TRBJ2-3; tentative D call: TRBD1 (5 bases). The ends were cut back, 7 bases at V and 6 bases at J, with 20 bases in the middle. The germline V gene encodes CDR1 SQVTM and CDR2 ANQGSEA. The CDR3 covers 14 residues.

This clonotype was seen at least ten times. The CDR3 here is CASSLTGERTDTQYF. In DNA, the CDR3 is TGCGCCAGCAGCTTGACAGGGGAGCGCACAGATACGCAGTATTTT. The chain is built from TRBV5-1 and TRBJ2-3, with TRBD1 matching 7 bases. The CDR3 loop spans 15 amino acids. Germline lookup yields CDR1 SGHRS and CDR2 YFSETQ. The ends lost 1 base at V and 1 base at J; junction bases unmatched: 3.

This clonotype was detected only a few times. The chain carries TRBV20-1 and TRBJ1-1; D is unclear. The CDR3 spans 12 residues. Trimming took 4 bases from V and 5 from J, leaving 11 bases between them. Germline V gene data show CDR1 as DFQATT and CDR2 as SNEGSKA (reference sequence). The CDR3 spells CSATDGGTEAFF. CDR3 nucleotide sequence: TGCAGTGCTACCGATGGCGGGACTGAAGCTTTCTTT.

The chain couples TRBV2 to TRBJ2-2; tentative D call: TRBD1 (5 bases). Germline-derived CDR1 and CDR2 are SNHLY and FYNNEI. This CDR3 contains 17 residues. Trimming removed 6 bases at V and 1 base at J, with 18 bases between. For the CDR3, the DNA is TGTGCCAGCAGGGGGCTCAAGGGTAGACGGAACACCGGGGAGCTGTTTTTT. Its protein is CASRGLKGRRNTGELFF.

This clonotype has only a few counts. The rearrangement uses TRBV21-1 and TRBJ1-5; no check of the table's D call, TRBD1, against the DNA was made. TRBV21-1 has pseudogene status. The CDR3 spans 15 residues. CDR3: CASSTRTLLSQPQHF. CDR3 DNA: TGTGCCAGCAGCACTCGGACACTTTTGAGTCAGCCCCAGCATTTT.

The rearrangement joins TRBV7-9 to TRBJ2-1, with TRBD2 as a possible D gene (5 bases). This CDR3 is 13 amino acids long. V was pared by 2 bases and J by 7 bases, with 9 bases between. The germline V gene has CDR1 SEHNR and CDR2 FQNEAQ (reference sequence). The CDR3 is CASSLRGRNEQFF. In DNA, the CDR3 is TGTGCCAGCAGCTTACGCGGGCGTAATGAGCAGTTCTTC.

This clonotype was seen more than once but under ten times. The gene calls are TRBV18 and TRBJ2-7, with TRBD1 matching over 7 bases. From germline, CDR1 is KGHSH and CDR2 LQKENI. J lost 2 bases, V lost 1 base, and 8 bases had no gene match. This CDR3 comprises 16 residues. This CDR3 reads CASSPRDSRVAYEQYF. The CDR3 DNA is TGTGCCAGCTCACCACGGGACAGTCGTGTCGCCTACGAGCAGTACTTC. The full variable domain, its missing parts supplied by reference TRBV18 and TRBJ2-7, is NAGVMQNPRHLVRRRGQEARLRCSPMKGHSHVYWYRQLPEEGLKFMVYLQKENIIDESGMPKERFSAEFPKEGPSILRIQQVVRGDSAAYFCASSPRDSRVAYEQYFGPGTRLTVT.

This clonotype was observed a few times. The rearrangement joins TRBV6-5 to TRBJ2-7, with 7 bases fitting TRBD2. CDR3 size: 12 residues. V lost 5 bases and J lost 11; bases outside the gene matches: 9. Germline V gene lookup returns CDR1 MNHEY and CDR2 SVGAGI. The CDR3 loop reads CASSTLTSAEYF. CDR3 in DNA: TGTGCCAGCAGTACCCTTACTAGCGCCGAGTACTTC.

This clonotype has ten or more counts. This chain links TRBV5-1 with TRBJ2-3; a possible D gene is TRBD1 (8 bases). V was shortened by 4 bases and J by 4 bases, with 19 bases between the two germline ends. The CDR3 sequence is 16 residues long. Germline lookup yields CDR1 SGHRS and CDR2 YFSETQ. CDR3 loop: CASSERGQADSDTQYF. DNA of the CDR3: TGCGCCAGCAGCGAGCGGGGACAGGCCGATTCAGATACGCAGTATTTT.

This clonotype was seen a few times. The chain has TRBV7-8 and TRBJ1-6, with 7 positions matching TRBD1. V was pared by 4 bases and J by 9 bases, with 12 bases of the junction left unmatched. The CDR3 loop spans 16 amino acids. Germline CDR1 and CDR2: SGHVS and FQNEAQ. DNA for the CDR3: TGTGCCAGCAGCTCCGACGGGACAGCGCGTGGTTCACCCCTCCACTTT. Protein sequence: CASSSDGTARGSPLHF.

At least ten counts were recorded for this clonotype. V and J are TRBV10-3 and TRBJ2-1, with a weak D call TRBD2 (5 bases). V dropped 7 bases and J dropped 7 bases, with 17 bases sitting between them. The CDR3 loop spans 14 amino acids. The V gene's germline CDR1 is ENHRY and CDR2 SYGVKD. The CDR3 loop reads CAINWRGLANEQFF. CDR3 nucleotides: TGTGCCATCAATTGGAGAGGGCTAGCAAATGAGCAGTTCTTC.

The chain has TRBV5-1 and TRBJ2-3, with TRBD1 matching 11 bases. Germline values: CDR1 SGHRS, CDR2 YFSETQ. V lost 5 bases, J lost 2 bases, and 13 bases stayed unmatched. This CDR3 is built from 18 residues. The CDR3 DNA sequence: TGCGCCAGCAGGTCCGTCCTTCGGGACAGGGGGATCACAGATACGCAGTATTTT. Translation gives CASRSVLRDRGITDTQYF.

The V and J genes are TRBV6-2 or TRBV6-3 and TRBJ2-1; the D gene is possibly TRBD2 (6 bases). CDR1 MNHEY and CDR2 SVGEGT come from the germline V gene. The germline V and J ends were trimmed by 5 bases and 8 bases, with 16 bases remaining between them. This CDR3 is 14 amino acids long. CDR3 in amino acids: CASSSGQRVDEQFF. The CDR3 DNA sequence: TGTGCCAGCAGTAGCGGGCAGAGGGTGGATGAGCAGTTCTTC.

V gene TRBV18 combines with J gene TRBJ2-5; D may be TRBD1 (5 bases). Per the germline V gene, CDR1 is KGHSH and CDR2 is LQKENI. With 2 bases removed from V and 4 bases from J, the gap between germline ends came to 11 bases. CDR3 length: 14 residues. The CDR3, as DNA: TGTGCCAGCTCACCAGGTACAGGTTCAGAGACCCAGTACTTC. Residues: CASSPGTGSETQYF.

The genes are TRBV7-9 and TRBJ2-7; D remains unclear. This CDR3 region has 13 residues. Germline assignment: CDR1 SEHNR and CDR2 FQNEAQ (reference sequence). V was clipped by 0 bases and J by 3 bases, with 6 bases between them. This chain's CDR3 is CASSLASNYEQYF. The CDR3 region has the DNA TGTGCCAGCAGCTTAGCAAGTAACTACGAGCAGTACTTC. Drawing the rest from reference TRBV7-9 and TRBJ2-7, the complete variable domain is DTGVSQNPRHKITKRGQNVTFRCDPISEHNRLYWYRQTLGQGPEFLTYFQNEAQLEKSRLLSDRFSAERPKGSFSTLEIQRTEQGDSAMYLCASSLASNYEQYFGPGTRLTVT.

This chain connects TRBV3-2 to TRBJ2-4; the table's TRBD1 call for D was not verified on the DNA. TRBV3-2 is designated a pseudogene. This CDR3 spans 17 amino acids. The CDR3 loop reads CASSQAWTDVGKNIQYF. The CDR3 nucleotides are TGTGCCAGCAGCCAGGCCTGGACAGACGTAGGAAAAAACATTCAGTACTTC.

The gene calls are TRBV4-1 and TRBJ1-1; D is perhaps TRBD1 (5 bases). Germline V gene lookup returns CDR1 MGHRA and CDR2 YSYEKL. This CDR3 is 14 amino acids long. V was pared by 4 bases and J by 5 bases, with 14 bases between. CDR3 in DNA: TGCGCCAGCAGCCGGGGACGGTCAACGACTGAAGCTTTCTTT. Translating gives CASSRGRSTTEAFF.

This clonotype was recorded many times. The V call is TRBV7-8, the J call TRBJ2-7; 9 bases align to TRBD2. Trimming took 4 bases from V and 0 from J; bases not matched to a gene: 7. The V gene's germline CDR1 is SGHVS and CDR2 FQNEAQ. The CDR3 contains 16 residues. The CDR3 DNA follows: TGTGCCAGCAGCTCTCTAGCGGGACGGAGCTCCTACGAGCAGTACTTC. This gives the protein CASSSLAGRSSYEQYF.

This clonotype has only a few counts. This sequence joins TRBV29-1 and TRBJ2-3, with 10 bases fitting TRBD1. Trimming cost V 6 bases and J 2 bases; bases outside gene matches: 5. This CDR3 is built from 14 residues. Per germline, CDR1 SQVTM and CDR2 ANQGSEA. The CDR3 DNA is TGCAGCGTAGACAGGGGGCCCGACACAGATACGCAGTATTTT. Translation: CSVDRGPDTDTQYF.